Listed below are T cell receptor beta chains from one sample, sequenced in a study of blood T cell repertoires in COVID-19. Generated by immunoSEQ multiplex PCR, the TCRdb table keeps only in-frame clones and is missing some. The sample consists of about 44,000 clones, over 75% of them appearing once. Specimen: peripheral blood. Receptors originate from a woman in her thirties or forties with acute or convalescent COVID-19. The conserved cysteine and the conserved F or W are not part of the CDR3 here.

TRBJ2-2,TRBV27,ASSYLTNTGELF
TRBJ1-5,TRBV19,ASSLLQGERQPQH
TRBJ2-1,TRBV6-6,ASRASLEASLNEQF
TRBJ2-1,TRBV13,ASSPSGGGEF
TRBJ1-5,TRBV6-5,ASRGEANRNQPQH
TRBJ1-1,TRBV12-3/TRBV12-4,ASSLSVNTEAF
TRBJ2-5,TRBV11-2,ASSLGHSGGQETQY
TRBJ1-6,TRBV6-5,ASNLQGTLSPLH
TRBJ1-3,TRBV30,AWETEENTIY
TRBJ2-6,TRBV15,ATSSWASGANVLT
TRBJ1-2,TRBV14,ASSRYKGQDTGYT